Below, one T cell receptor (beta chain) is given with its context. This clone has more than one count but fewer than ten. No cognate antigen has been identified for it. Qualities for individual bases were not recorded, and no much larger clone is one base off. This sample is drawn from a study of cytomegalovirus exposure and HLA in healthy donors (dated by TCRdb to about 2017). Concerning the study at large: According to a later analysis, one platform produced both the roughly 110 validation repertoires and the approximately 600 repertoires of the first cohort. The aim of the study was to test whether cataloging public T cell receptors could identify signatures of past pathogen exposure. In addition to the first cohort of around 670 subjects, a separate validation cohort of under 150 different subjects was used. High-throughput TCR immunosequencing, statistical association of individual TCRs with disease status, and machine learning were combined to predict cytomegalovirus infection status.

Findings and caveats that apply to the study as a whole: A later analysis lacked HLA typing for the validation cohort, so it scored co-occurrence in that cohort across all 120 or so repertoires. In vitro tests confirmed that a few of the cytomegalovirus-associated TCR beta chains recognize cytomegalovirus antigens. Most TCR sequences were seen in very few donors, while some public TCRs were found in many individuals. The authors suggested that the approach could potentially be generalized to other disease states and immunological phenotypes. Cytomegalovirus status was reported to be diagnosed by the classifier with high specificity and sensitivity in both the original and validation cohorts. The study gave a list of 150 to 200 TCR beta chains associated with cytomegalovirus. Subsequent analysis determined that TCRs grouped into clusters in the first cohort also showed a tendency toward co-occurrence across the 130 or so validation repertoires, and 94% of cluster scores exceeded 0.

Donors formed part of the validation cohort, which comprised over a hundred subjects and was distinct from the first cohort of several hundred subjects. The receptor library was made with the immunoSEQ multiplex PCR assay. Concerning the study's data processing: To diagnose cytomegalovirus status from the catalog of TCR beta chain sequences, a statistical classification framework was built. Entries here come from immuneACCESS through TCRdb and include only in-frame sequences with V and J called. Some clones fail to appear in such tables; in the studies checked, an unresolved V gene covers under half of the shortfall, and the cause of the remainder is unknown. V and J calls plus clone size are reproduced from that table; the DNA served to infer D and trimming. This sample has roughly 100,000 clones in its table, and approximately 81% of those were observed once. The biggest ten clones account for approximately 20% of the sample.

Via the germline V gene, CDR1 is MNHNS and CDR2 SASEGT. The CDR3 spans 13 residues, from the cysteine through the phenylalanine. The read is trimmed to its CDR3 DNA, 39 bases read in frame from base 1. V is shortened by 7 bases, J by 4 bases, and the region joining them spans 12 bases. The sequenced material came from PBMCs. The sequence came from a man younger than 35 in good health and CMV-seropositive. The rearrangement joined TRBV6-1 to TRBJ2-3, with TRBD1 tentatively as D gene (6 bases match). The sequence in DNA is TGTGCCAGCAATACAGGGTCCCCAGATACGCAGTATTTT. It encodes CASNTGSPDTQYF.